The next 17 T cell receptor beta chains were all read from a single sample in a study of cytomegalovirus exposure and HLA in healthy donors (dated by TCRdb to 2015 to 2018). Library method: the immunoSEQ multiplex PCR assay. Imported from immuneACCESS, the table was reduced by TCRdb to in-frame sequences with V and J called. These copies leave out some clones; in studies compared against another copy, an unresolved V gene accounts for under half, and the cause of the remainder is not known. Recorded for this sample are about 360,000 clones; 80% to 90% of them occurred a single time. The leading ten clones occupy roughly 0.82% of the sample. The sequenced sample was PBMCs. These receptors were collected from a woman aged 18-35 years in good health and CMV-seronegative.

The rearrangement joins TRBV30 to TRBJ1-5; 11 nucleotides agree with TRBD1. Per the germline V gene, CDR1 is GTSNPN and CDR2 is SVGIG (reference sequence). Germline trimming cut 4 bases from V and 9 bases from J; bases unmatched to any gene: 14. CDR3 size: 16 residues. CDR3 loop: CAWTQGTGGNLRPQHF. In DNA form, the CDR3 reads TGTGCCTGGACTCAAGGGACAGGGGGTAACCTTAGGCCCCAGCATTTT.

The CDR3 protein is CASSYSSGTGFGYTF. The CDR3 DNA reads TGTGCCAGCAGTTACTCGTCCGGGACAGGGTTTGGCTACACCTTC. V usage is TRBV6-5 and J usage is TRBJ1-2, with TRBD1 matching 9 bases. This CDR3 region has 15 residues. Germline values: CDR1 MNHEY, CDR2 SVGAGI. V was clipped by 0 bases and J by 7 bases; unmatched bases: 6.

This clone has more than one count but fewer than ten. Other DNA sequences of this sample code for an identical CDR3. The genes are TRBV18 and TRBJ1-2; possibly TRBD1 for D (5 bases). This CDR3 spans 14 amino acids. V was cut by 0 bases and J by 1 base, with 6 bases left in between. The germline gives CDR1 KGHSH, CDR2 LQKENI. DNA for the CDR3: TGTGCCAGCTCACCACCCGACAGTAACTATGGCTACACCTTC. Its protein is CASSPPDSNYGYTF.

The chain is built from TRBV4-1 and TRBJ1-1; tentative D call: TRBD1 (5 bases). There are 13 residues in the CDR3. CDR1 and CDR2 from the germline V gene are MGHRA and YSYEKL. Trimming left V 4 bases short and J 7 bases short, with 13 bases between. The CDR3 DNA is TGCGCCAGCAGCCGGGGGGGAAATAGTGAAGCTTTCTTT. It translates to CASSRGGNSEAFF.

The chain carries TRBV5-1 and TRBJ2-5; D is undetermined. CDR1 and CDR2 (germline): SGHRS, YFSETQ. The CDR3 sequence is 13 residues long. Trimming cost V 0 bases and J 2 bases, with 5 bases left between them. In nucleotides, the CDR3 is TGCGCCAGCAGCTTGGTGTCACAAGAGACCCAGTACTTC. Its protein is CASSLVSQETQYF. The full variable domain, in which reference TRBV5-1 and TRBJ2-5 provide the parts outside the CDR3, is KAGVTQTPRYLIKTRGQQVTLSCSPISGHRSVSWYQQTPGQGLQFLFEYFSETQRNKGNFPGRFSGRQFSNSRSEMNVSTLELGDSALYLCASSLVSQETQYFGPGTRLLVL.

The rearrangement links TRBV2 to TRBJ2-3, with 10 bases lining up with TRBD2. Trimming took 11 bases from V and 0 from J; bases not matched to a gene: 17. CDR3 size: 18 residues. Germline V gives CDR1 SNHLY, CDR2 FYNNEI. CDR3 nucleotide sequence: TGTGCCTGCTGGAGGTGGGCTAGCGGGGGCCCCAGCACAGATACGCAGTATTTT. Translated: CACWRWASGGPSTDTQYF.

V usage is TRBV7-9 and J usage is TRBJ1-1; D is unresolved. The length of the CDR3 is 15 residues. The V gene lost 2 bases and the J gene lost 0 bases, with 10 bases spanning the gap. CDR1 is SEHNR, CDR2 FQNEAQ, per germline (reference sequence). The CDR3 sequence: CASSLSTLMNTEAFF. The DNA of the CDR3 is TGTGCCAGCAGCTTATCTACCCTCATGAACACTGAAGCTTTCTTT.

The rearrangement uses TRBV10-3 and TRBJ2-7; possibly TRBD2 for D (5 bases). Germline V gene data show CDR1 as ENHRY and CDR2 as SYGVKD. Trimming stripped 7 bases from V and 4 bases from J, with 17 bases between. CDR3 length equals 14 residues. Written as DNA, the CDR3 is TGTGCCATCACCCAAGCTGAATCGGGGTACGAGCAGTACTTC. It translates to CAITQAESGYEQYF.

The rearrangement uses TRBV5-1 and TRBJ1-1, with TRBD1 matching 10 bases. V lost 4 bases and J lost 4; bases outside the gene matches: 1. CDR1 SGHRS and CDR2 YFSETQ come from the germline V gene. CDR3 size: 13 residues. The DNA for the CDR3 is TGCGCCAGCAGCCGGGACAGGGGCACTGAAGCTTTCTTT. As protein: CASSRDRGTEAFF.

This rearrangement joins TRBV27 to TRBJ2-1; TRBD2 might be the D (6 bases). In germline, CDR1 is MNHEY, CDR2 SMNVEV (reference sequence). Trimming removed 5 bases from V and 0 bases from J, with 17 bases in between. This CDR3 comprises 17 residues. This CDR3 reads CASSRRSGPSSYNEQFF. The CDR3 DNA reads as TGTGCCAGCAGTCGAAGAAGCGGGCCGAGCTCCTACAATGAGCAGTTCTTC.

The chain combines TRBV29-1 with TRBJ2-7, with D possibly matching TRBD2 (5 bases). This CDR3 contains 13 residues. Germline CDR1 reads SQVTM; CDR2 reads ANQGSEA. Between the trimmed V and J ends, which lost 6 bases and 2 bases, there was a span of 14 bases. CDR3 residues: CSVGKKGAYEQYF. The CDR3 coding sequence is TGCAGCGTGGGAAAAAAGGGAGCCTACGAGCAGTACTTC.

The chain recombines TRBV28 with TRBJ1-5; the D gene is possibly TRBD1 (6 bases). Trimming cost V 6 bases and J 2 bases, with 23 bases left between them. Germline CDR1 and CDR2: MDHEN and SYDVKM. The CDR3 extends over 18 amino acids. The CDR3 nucleotides read TGTGCCAGCAGCCTTCAAACCGGGACATTTTACGGCAATCAGCCCCAGCATTTT. Amino acid sequence: CASSLQTGTFYGNQPQHF.

This clone was seen only a few times. The V gene is TRBV4-1, the J gene TRBJ1-2; D uncertain. The CDR3 totals 14 residues. Germline assignment: CDR1 MGHRA and CDR2 YSYEKL. Trimming removed 0 bases at V and 4 bases at J, with 9 bases between. The CDR3 protein is CASSQDRGSYGYTF. In DNA, the CDR3 is TGCGCCAGCAGCCAAGACCGGGGATCCTATGGCTACACCTTC.

The chain couples TRBV7-9 to TRBJ2-7, with TRBD1 matching over 10 bases. Germline CDR1 reads SEHNR; CDR2 reads FQNEAQ (reference sequence). CDR3 length equals 16 residues. J lost 3 bases, V lost 5 bases, and 10 bases had no gene match. The CDR3 DNA reads as TGTGCCAGCAGCCTACTCGGGACAGGGGCAAACTACGAGCAGTACTTC. Residues: CASSLLGTGANYEQYF.

The CDR3 spells CASSGWESGSYEQYF. CDR3 coding DNA: TGCGCCAGCAGTGGTTGGGAGAGTGGGTCCTACGAGCAGTACTTC. The rearrangement uses TRBV10-1 and TRBJ2-7; TRBD2 is a possible D gene (5 bases). The CDR3 sequence is 15 residues long. The germline V gene encodes CDR1 WNHNN and CDR2 SYGVQD (reference sequence). The V end lost 4 bases, the J end lost 1 base, and 14 bases lay between the germline ends.

The V and J genes are TRBV18 and TRBJ1-1; 9 bases line up with TRBD1. Germline loops: CDR1 KGHSH, CDR2 LQKENI. V shed 6 bases and J 4 bases; nucleotides not matched to a gene: 3. The CDR3 has 13 residues. The CDR3 region is CASSPDRGTEAFF. DNA for the CDR3: TGTGCCAGCTCTCCGGACAGGGGCACTGAAGCTTTCTTT. The full variable domain, in which reference TRBV18 and TRBJ1-1 provide the parts outside the CDR3, is NAGVMQNPRHLVRRRGQEARLRCSPMKGHSHVYWYRQLPEEGLKFMVYLQKENIIDESGMPKERFSAEFPKEGPSILRIQQVVRGDSAAYFCASSPDRGTEAFFGQGTRLTVV.

As to this clone: One junction end disagrees with the germline gene, perhaps due to a read error. The chain joins TRBV10-3 to TRBJ2-7; 8 bases agree with TRBD1. CDR3 length: 13 amino acids. Germline V gene data show CDR1 as ENHRY and CDR2 as SYGVKD. The CDR3 DNA sequence: TGTGCCTCTCCGTCGAGGACAGGGTACGGGCAGTACTTC. The encoded protein is CASPSRTGYGQYF.